This entry describes one T cell receptor beta chain. Its antigen is not identified. This specimen belongs to a study of identical twins. Notes on the study in general: Donors were not followed over many years; analysis was cross-sectional. Memory repertoires lacked the insertion deficit that abundant cord blood beta clonotypes showed.

TCRdb re-called the 5' RACE reads with MiXCR, one entry per CDR3 protein. The table records 450,000 or so distinct CDR3 sequences, 24% of them present only once. These data also formed part of another study, on T cells expressing NK-cell markers.

The receptor was derived from a woman between 18 and 30 years old in good health. Sequencing was performed on CD4+ T cells sorted from blood.

CDR3 nucleotide sequence: TGTGCCAGCAGTCTAGCGGGGGACACAAATGAGCAGTTCTTC. Translating gives CASSLAGDTNEQFF. The chain employs TRBV6-1 and TRBJ2-1, with 10 nucleotides matching TRBD2. V shed 5 bases and J 7 bases; nucleotides not matched to a gene: 5. Germline assignment: CDR1 MNHNS and CDR2 SASEGT. CDR3 length: 14 residues.